The present entry profiles one TCR beta chain with its context. The entry originates in a study of control samples from healthy donors and cancer patients. Germline lookup yields CDR1 SNHLY and CDR2 FYNNEI. Trimming cost V 4 bases and J 6 bases; bases outside gene matches: 8. The CDR3 loop spans 14 amino acids. Data came from immunoSEQ multiplex PCR; TCRdb stores just in-frame clones and leaves some out. The table records 80,000 or so clones, 94% of them present only once. This TCR derives from a woman aged 40 to 55 in good health. The rearrangement joins TRBV2 to TRBJ2-7; 8 bases are a match to TRBD1. Sequencing input: blood. In DNA, the CDR3 is TGTGCCAGCAGTGTGGCCAGGGGGCGGATCGAGCAGTACTTC. This encodes CASSVARGRIEQYF.